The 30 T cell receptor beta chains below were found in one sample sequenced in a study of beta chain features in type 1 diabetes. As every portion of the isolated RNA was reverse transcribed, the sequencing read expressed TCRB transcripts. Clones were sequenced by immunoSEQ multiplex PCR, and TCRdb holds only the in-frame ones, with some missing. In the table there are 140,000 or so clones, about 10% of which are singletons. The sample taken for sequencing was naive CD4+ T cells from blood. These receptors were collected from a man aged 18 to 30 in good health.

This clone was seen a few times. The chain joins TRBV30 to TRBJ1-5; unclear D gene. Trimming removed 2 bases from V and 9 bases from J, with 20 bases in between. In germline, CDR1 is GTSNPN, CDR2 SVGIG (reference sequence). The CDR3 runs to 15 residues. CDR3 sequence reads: CAWSTHRLSDRPQHF. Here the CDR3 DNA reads TGTGCCTGGAGTACCCATCGACTTTCGGATCGGCCCCAGCATTTT.

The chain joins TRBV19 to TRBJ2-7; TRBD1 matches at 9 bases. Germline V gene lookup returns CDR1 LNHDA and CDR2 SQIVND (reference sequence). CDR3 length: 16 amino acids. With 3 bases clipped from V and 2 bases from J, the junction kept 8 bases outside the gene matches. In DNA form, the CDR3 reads TGTGCCAGTAGTATTTTGCTGGGACAGGGACCCTACGAGCAGTACTTC. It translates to CASSILLGQGPYEQYF.

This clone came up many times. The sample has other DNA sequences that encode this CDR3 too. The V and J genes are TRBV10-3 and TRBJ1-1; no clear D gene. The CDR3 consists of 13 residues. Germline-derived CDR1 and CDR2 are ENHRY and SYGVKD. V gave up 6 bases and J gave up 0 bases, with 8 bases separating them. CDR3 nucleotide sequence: TGTGCCATCAGGACGGGAATGAACACTGAAGCTTTCTTT. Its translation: CAIRTGMNTEAFF.

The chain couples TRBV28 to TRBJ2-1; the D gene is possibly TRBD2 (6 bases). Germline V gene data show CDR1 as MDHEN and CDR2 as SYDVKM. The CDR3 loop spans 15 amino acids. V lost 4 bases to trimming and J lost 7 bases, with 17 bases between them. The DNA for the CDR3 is TGTGCCAGCAGTTCGAGGAGGGGTAACCGGAATGAGCAGTTCTTC. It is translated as CASSSRRGNRNEQFF.

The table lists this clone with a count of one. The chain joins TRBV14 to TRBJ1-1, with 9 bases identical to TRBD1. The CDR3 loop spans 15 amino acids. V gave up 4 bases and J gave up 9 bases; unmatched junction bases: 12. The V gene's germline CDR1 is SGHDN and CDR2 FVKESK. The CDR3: CASSLGGTGFDQAFF. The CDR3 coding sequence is TGTGCCAGCAGCCTAGGAGGGACAGGGTTTGACCAAGCTTTCTTT.

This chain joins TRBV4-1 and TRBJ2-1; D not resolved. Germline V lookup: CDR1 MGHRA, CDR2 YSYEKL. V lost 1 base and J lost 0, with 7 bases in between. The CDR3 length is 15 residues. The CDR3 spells CASSQGLPSYNEQFF. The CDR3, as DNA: TGCGCCAGCAGCCAAGGTCTACCCTCCTACAATGAGCAGTTCTTC.

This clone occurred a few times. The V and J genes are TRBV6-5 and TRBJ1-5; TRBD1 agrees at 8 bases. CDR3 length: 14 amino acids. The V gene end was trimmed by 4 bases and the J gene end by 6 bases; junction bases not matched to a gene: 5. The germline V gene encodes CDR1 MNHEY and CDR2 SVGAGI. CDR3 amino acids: CASSLTGEVQPQHF. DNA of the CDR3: TGTGCCAGCAGTTTGACAGGGGAGGTTCAGCCCCAGCATTTT.

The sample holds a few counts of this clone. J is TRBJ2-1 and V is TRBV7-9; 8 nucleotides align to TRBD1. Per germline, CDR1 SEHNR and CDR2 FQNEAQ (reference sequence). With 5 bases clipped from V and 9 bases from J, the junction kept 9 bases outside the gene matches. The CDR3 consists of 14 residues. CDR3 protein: CASSLDRVYGEQFF. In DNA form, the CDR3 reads TGTGCCAGCAGCCTGGACAGGGTGTATGGTGAGCAGTTCTTC.

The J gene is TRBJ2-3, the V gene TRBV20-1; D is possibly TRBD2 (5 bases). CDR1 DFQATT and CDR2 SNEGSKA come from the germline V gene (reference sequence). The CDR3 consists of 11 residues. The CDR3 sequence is CSVGGTDTQYF. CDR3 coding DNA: TGCAGCGTAGGAGGAACAGATACGCAGTATTTT.

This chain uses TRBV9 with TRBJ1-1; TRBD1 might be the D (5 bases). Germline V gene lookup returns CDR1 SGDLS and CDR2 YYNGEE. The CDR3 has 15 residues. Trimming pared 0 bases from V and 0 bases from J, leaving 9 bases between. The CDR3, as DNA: TGTGCCAGCAGCGTAGTCGGACACATGAACACTGAAGCTTTCTTT. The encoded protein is CASSVVGHMNTEAFF.

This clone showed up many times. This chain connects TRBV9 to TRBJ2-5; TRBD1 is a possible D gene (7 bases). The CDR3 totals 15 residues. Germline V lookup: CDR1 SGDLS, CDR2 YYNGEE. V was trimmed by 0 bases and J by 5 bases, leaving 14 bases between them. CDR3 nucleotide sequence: TGTGCCAGCAGCGTAGCCCTACAGGGGAGGGAGACCCAGTACTTC. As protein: CASSVALQGRETQYF.

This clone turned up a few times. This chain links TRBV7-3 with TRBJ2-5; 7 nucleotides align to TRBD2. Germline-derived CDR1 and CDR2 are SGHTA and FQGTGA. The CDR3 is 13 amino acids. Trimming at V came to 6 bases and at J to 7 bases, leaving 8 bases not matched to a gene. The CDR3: CASSNGEGGTQYF. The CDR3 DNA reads TGTGCCAGCAGTAACGGGGAGGGAGGGACCCAGTACTTC.

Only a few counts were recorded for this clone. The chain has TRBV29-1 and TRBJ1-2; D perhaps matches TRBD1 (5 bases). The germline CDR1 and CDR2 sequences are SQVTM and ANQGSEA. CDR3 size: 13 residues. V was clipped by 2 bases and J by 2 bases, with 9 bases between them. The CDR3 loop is CSVELGGNYGYTF. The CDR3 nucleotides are TGCAGCGTTGAATTGGGGGGGAACTATGGCTACACCTTC.

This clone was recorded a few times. CDR3: CASSSPLRSSYEQYF. The DNA for the CDR3 is TGTGCCAGCAGTTCCCCCCTTAGGAGCTCCTACGAGCAGTACTTC. The chain carries TRBV28 and TRBJ2-7, with D unresolved. The CDR3 length is 15 residues. Germline values: CDR1 MDHEN, CDR2 SYDVKM. V was cut by 4 bases and J by 0 bases, with 13 bases left in between.

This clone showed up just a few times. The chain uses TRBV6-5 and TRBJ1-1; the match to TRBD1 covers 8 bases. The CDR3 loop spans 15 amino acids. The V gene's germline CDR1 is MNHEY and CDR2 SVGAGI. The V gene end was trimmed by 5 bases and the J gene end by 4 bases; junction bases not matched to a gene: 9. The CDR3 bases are TGTGCCAGCAGTCACAACAGGGGGGGTGGCACTGAAGCTTTCTTT. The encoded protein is CASSHNRGGGTEAFF.

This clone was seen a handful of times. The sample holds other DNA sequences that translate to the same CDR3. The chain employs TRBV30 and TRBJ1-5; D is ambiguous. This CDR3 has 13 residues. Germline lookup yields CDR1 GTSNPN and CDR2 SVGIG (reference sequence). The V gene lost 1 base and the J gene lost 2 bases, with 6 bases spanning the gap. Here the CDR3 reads CAWSAGGNQPQHF. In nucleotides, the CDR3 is TGTGCCTGGAGTGCTGGAGGCAATCAGCCCCAGCATTTT.

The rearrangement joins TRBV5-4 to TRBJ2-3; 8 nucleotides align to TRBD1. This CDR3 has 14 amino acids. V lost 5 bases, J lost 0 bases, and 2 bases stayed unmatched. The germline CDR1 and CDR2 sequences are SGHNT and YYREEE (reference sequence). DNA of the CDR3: TGTGCCAGCAGAGGACAGGGAAGCACAGATACGCAGTATTTT. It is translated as CASRGQGSTDTQYF.

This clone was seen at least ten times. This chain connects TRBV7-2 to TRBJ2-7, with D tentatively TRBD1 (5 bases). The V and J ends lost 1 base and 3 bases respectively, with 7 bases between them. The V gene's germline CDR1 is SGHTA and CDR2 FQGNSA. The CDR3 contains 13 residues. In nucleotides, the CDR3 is TGTGCCAGCAGCTTAGGAGACAGCTACGAGCAGTACTTC. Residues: CASSLGDSYEQYF.

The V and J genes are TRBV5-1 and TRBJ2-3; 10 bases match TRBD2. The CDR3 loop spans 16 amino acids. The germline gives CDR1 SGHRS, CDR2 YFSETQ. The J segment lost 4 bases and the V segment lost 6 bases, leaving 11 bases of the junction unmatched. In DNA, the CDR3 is TGCGCCAGCATACCCTCGAGCGGGGGGGAAGCAGATACGCAGTATTTT. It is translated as CASIPSSGGEADTQYF.

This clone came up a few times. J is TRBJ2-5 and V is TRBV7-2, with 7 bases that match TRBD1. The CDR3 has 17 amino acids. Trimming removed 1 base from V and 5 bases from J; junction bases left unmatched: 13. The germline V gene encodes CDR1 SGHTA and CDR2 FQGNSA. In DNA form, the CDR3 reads TGTGCCAGCAGCTTAGATAGGGGGCGCACGGTACGGGAGACCCAGTACTTC. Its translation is CASSLDRGRTVRETQYF.

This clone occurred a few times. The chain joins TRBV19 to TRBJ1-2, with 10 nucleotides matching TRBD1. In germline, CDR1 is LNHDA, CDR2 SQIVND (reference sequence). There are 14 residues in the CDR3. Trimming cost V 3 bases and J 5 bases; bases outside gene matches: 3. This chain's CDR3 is CASSIQGQGYGYTF. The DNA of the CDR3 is TGTGCCAGTAGTATTCAGGGACAGGGGTATGGCTACACCTTC.

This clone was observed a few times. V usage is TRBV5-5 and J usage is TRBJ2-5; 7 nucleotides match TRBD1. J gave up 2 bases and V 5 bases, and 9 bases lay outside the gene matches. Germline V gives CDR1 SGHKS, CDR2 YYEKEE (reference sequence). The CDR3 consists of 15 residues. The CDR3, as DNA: TGTGCCAGCAGATCCGGGACAGTAAAGCAAGAGACCCAGTACTTC. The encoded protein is CASRSGTVKQETQYF.

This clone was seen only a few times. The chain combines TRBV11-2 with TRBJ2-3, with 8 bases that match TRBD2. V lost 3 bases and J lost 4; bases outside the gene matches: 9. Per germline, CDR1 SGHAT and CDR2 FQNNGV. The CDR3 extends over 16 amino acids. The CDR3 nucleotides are TGTGCCAGCAGCTTGGCTGGCGGGGGGCGTGCAGATACGCAGTATTTT. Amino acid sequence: CASSLAGGGRADTQYF.

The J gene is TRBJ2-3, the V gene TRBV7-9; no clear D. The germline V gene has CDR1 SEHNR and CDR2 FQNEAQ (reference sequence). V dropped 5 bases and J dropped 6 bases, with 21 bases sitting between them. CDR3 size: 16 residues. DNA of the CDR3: TGTGCCAGCAGCCGCGTGAGATTGGGTACCGGGGATACGCAGTATTTT. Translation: CASSRVRLGTGDTQYF.

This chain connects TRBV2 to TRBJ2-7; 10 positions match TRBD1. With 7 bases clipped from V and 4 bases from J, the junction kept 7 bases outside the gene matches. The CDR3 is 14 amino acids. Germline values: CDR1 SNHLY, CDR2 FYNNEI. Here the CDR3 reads CASINRDRGYEQYF. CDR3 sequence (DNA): TGTGCCAGCATTAACCGGGACAGGGGATACGAGCAGTACTTC.

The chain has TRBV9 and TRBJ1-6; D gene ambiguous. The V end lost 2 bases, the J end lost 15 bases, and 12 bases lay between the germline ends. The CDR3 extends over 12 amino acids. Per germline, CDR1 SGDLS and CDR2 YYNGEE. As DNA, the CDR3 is TGTGCCAGCAGCGTGAACGGGGAGGTCCTCCACTTT. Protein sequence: CASSVNGEVLHF. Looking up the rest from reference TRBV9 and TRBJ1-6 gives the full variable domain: DSGVTQTPKHLITATGQRVTLRCSPRSGDLSVYWYQQSLDQGLQFLIQYYNGEERAKGNILERFSAQQFPDLHSELNLSSLELGDSALYFCASSVNGEVLHFGNGTRLTVT.

The CDR3 DNA follows: TGCGCCAGCAGCCAAACCCTCGGACAGGGTGGGCCTAGCAATCAGCCCCAGCATTTT. Translation: CASSQTLGQGGPSNQPQHF. This chain connects TRBV4-1 to TRBJ1-5; 8 nucleotides line up with TRBD1. V dropped 2 bases and J dropped 0; count of bases not matched to a gene: 12. The CDR3 extends over 19 amino acids. Germline V gene data show CDR1 as MGHRA and CDR2 as YSYEKL.

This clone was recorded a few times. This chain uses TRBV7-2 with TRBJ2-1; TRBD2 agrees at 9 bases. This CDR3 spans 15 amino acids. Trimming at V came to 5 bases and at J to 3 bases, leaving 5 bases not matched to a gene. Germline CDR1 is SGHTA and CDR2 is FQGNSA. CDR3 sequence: CASSPGRGGYNEQFF. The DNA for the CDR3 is TGTGCCAGCAGCCCCGGGCGGGGGGGCTACAATGAGCAGTTCTTC.

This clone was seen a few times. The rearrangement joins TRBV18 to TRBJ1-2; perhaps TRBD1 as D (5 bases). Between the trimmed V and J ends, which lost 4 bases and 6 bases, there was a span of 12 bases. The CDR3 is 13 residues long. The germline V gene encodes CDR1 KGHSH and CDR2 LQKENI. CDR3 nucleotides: TGTGCCAGCTCACTCAGGACAATTGATGGCTACACCTTC. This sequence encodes CASSLRTIDGYTF.

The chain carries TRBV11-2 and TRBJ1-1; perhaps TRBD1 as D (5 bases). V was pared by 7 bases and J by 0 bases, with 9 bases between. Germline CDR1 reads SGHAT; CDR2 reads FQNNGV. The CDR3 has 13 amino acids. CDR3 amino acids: CASTTGLNTEAFF. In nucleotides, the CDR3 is TGTGCCAGCACTACAGGACTGAACACTGAAGCTTTCTTT.